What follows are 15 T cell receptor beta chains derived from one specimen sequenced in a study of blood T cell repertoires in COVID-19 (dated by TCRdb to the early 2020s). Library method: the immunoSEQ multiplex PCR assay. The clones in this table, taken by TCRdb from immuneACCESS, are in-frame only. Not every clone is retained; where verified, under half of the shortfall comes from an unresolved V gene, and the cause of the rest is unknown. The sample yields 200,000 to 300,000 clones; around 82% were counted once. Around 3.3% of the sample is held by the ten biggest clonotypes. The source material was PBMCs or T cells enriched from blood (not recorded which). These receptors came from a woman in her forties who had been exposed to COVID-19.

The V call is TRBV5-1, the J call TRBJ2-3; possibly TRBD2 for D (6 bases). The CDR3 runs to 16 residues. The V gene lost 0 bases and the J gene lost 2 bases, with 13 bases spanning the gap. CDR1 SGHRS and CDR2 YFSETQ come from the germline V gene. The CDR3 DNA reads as TGCGCCAGCAGCTTGGCCGGAGGGGCCCTCACAGATACGCAGTATTTT. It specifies CASSLAGGALTDTQYF.

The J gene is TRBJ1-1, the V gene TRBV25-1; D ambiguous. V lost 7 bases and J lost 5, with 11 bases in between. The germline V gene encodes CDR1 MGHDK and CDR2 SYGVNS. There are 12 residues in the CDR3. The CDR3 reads CASKGSGTEAFF. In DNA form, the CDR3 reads TGTGCCAGCAAGGGCTCGGGGACTGAAGCTTTCTTT.

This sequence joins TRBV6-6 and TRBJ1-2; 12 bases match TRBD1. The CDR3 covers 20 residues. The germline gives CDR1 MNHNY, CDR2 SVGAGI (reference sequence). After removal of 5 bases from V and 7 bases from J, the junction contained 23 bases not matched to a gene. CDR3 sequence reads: CASSRLFTFTGTGGAVGYTF. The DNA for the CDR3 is TGTGCCAGCAGTCGTCTGTTCACCTTCACCGGGACAGGGGGCGCGGTTGGCTACACCTTC.

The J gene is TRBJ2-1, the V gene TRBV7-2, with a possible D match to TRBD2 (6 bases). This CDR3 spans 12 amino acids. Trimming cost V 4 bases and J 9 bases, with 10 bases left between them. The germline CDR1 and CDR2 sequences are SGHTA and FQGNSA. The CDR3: CASSSRGGEQFF. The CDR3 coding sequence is TGTGCCAGCAGCTCAAGGGGAGGTGAGCAGTTCTTC. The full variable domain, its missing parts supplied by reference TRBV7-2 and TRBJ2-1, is GAGVSQSPSNKVTEKGKDVELRCDPISGHTALYWYRQSLGQGLEFLIYFQGNSAPDKSGLPSDRFSAERTGGSVSTLTIQRTQQEDSAVYLCASSSRGGEQFFGPGTRLTVL.

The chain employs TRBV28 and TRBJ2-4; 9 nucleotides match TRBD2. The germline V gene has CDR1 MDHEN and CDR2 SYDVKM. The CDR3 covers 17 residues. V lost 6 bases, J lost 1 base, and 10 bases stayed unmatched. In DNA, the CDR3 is TGTGCCAGCAGGGAAGACCCCAGCGGGGGGGCCAAAAACATTCAGTACTTC. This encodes CASREDPSGGAKNIQYF.

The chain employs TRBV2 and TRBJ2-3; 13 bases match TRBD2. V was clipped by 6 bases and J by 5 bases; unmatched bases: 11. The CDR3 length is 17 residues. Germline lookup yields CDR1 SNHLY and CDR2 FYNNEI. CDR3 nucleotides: TGTGCCAGCAGACCGGGCGGAACTAGCGGGGGGGTAGATACGCAGTATTTT. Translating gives CASRPGGTSGGVDTQYF.

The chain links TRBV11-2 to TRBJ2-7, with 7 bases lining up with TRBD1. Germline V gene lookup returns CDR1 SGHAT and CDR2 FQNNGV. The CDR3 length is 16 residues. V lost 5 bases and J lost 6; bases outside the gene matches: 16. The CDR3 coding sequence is TGTGCCAGCAGCATGGGATTACGGTACAGGGGAATCGAGCAGTACTTC. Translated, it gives CASSMGLRYRGIEQYF.

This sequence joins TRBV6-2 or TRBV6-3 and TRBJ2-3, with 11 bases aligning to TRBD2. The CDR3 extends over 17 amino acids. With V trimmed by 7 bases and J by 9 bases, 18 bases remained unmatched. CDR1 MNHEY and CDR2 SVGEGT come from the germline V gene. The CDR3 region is CASTPRGLADMRGTQYF. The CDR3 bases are TGTGCCAGCACCCCAAGGGGACTAGCGGATATGAGGGGGACGCAGTATTTT.

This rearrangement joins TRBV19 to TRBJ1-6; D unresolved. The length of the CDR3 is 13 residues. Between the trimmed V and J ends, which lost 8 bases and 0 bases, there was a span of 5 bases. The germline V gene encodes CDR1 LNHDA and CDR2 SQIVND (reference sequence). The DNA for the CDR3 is TGTGCCAGTGTCAGCTCCTATAATTCACCCCTCCACTTT. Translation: CASVSSYNSPLHF.

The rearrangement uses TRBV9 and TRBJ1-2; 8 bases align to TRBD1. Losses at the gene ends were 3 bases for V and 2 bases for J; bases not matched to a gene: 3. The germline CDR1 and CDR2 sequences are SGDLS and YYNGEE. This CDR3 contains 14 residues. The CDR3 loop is CASSGQGRNYGYTF. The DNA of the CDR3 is TGTGCCAGCAGCGGACAGGGGCGGAACTATGGCTACACCTTC.

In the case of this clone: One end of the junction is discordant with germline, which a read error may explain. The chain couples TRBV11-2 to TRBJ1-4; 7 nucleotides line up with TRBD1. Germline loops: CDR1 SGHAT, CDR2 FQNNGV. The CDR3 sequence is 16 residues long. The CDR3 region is CASSLGPDRSKEKLFF. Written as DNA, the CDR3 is TGTGCCAGCAGCTTAGGCCCGGACAGGTCTAAGGAAAAACTGTTTTTT.

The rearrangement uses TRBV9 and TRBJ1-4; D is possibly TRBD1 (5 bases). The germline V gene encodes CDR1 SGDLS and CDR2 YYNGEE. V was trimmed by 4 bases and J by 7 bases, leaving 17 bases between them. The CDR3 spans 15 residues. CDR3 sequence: CASSSRVGGGEKLFF. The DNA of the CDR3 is TGTGCCAGCAGCTCTCGGGTGGGGGGTGGTGAAAAACTGTTTTTT.

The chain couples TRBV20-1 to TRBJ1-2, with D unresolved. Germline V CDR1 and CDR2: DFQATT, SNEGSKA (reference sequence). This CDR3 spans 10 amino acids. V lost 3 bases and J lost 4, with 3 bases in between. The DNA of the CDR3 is TGCAGTGCTAGCATCTATGGCTACACCTTC. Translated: CSASIYGYTF.

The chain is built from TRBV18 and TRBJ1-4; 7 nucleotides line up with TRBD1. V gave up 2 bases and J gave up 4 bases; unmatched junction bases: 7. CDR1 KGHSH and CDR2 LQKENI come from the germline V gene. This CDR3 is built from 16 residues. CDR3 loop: CASSPETGLINEKLFF. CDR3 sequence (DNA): TGTGCCAGCTCACCAGAGACAGGGCTGATTAATGAAAAACTGTTTTTT. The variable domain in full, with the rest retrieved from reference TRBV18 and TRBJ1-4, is NAGVMQNPRHLVRRRGQEARLRCSPMKGHSHVYWYRQLPEEGLKFMVYLQKENIIDESGMPKERFSAEFPKEGPSILRIQQVVRGDSAAYFCASSPETGLINEKLFFGSGTQLSVL.

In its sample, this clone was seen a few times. The CDR3 DNA reads as TGTGCCAGCTCACCACCACAGGGATTGTATGGCTACACCTTC. Amino acid sequence: CASSPPQGLYGYTF. The genes are TRBV18 and TRBJ1-2, with TRBD1 as a possible D gene (6 bases). The CDR3 length is 14 residues. Germline CDR1 reads KGHSH; CDR2 reads LQKENI. The V and J ends lost 0 bases and 5 bases respectively, with 10 bases between them.